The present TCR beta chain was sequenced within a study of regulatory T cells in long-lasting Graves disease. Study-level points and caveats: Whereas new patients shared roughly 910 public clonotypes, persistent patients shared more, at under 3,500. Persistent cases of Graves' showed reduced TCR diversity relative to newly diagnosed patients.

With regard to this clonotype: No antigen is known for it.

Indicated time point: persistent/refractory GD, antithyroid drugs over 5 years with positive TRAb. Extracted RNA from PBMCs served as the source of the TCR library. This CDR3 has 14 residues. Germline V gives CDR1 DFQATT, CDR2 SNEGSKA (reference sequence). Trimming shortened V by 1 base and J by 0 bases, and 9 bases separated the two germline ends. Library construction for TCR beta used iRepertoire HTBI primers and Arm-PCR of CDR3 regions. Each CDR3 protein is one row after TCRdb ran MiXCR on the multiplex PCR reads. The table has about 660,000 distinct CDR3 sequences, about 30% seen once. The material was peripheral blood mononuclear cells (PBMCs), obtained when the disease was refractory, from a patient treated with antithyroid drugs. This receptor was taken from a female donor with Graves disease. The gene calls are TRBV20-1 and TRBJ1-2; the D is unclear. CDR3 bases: TGCAGTGCTAGAGCCCCAGGTTCTAACTATGGCTACACCTTC. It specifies CSARAPGSNYGYTF.